The 7 T cell receptor beta chains reported below all come from one sample, sequenced in a study of blood T cell repertoires in COVID-19. Using immunoSEQ multiplex PCR, the repertoire was profiled, and TCRdb retains in-frame clones only, with some absent. The data hold 100,000 or so clones, with around 90% observed a single time. Material: peripheral blood. All receptors come from a woman in her fifties or sixties with acute or convalescent COVID-19.

This rearrangement joins TRBV19 to TRBJ2-2; tentatively, D is TRBD2 (6 bases). Trimming removed 6 bases from V and 6 bases from J, with 17 bases in between. CDR3 length: 15 amino acids. Germline lookup yields CDR1 LNHDA and CDR2 SQIVND (reference sequence). CDR3 amino acids: CASSPLARVSGELFF. The CDR3 bases are TGTGCCAGTAGCCCACTAGCTCGAGTTTCCGGGGAGCTGTTTTTT.

The rearrangement links TRBV10-1 to TRBJ2-5; 8 bases match TRBD2. Germline V lookup: CDR1 WNHNN, CDR2 SYGVQD (reference sequence). The CDR3 consists of 15 residues. V shed 5 bases and J 3 bases; nucleotides not matched to a gene: 8. CDR3 DNA sequence: TGCGCCAGCAGTACCCGGGAGGGGGAAAAAGAGACCCAGTACTTC. This gives the protein CASSTREGEKETQYF.

This clone was found once. The chain combines TRBV2 with TRBJ2-2; TRBD1 might be the D (6 bases). This CDR3 contains 14 residues. The germline CDR1 and CDR2 sequences are SNHLY and FYNNEI. V was shortened by 8 bases and J by 4 bases, with 14 bases between the two germline ends. The CDR3 coding sequence is TGTGCCAGCGGATCTACAGGGTTCACCGGGGAGCTGTTTTTT. Translation: CASGSTGFTGELFF. The full variable domain, completed using reference TRBV2 and TRBJ2-2, is EPEVTQTPSHQVTQMGQEVILRCVPISNHLYFYWYRQILGQKVEFLVSFYNNEISEKSEIFDDQFSVERPDGSNFTLKIRSTKLEDSAMYFCASGSTGFTGELFFGEGSRLTVL.

The chain uses TRBV2 and TRBJ2-3; TRBD1 might be the D (6 bases). CDR3 size: 16 residues. The ends were cut back, 5 bases at V and 3 bases at J, with 18 bases in the middle. Germline V gives CDR1 SNHLY, CDR2 FYNNEI. In nucleotides, the CDR3 is TGTGCCAGCAGTCAACAGGGTCTAGCAAGTACAGATACGCAGTATTTT. Translating gives CASSQQGLASTDTQYF.

J is TRBJ1-5 and V is TRBV3-1 (or the pseudogene TRBV3-2); the match to TRBD1 covers 9 bases. Trimming cost V 4 bases and J 1 base; bases outside gene matches: 8. The CDR3 has 17 amino acids. Germline lookup yields CDR1 LGHDT and CDR2 YNNKEL (reference sequence). The DNA of the CDR3 is TGTGCCAGCAGCCCAGGACAGGGGAAGAAAAGCAATCAGCCCCAGCATTTT. It translates to CASSPGQGKKSNQPQHF.

The V and J genes are TRBV23-1 and TRBJ1-1, with 9 positions matching TRBD1. TRBV23-1 is annotated as an ORF whose role is uncertain. The CDR3 has 16 residues. V trimming: 2 bases; J trimming: 1 base; junction bases outside the gene matches: 5. DNA for the CDR3: TGCGCCAGCAGTCAACGGGGGACAGGGCCGAACACTGAAGCTTTCTTT. Amino acids: CASSQRGTGPNTEAFF.

This chain links TRBV27 with TRBJ1-4, with a tentative D call TRBD1 (6 bases). Germline-derived CDR1 and CDR2 are MNHEY and SMNVEV (reference sequence). The germline V and J ends were trimmed by 3 bases and 8 bases, with 13 bases remaining between them. This CDR3 is built from 14 residues. The CDR3 DNA follows: TGTGCCAGCAGTTTCACAGGGTCAAGGGAAAAACTGTTTTTT. Residues: CASSFTGSREKLFF.